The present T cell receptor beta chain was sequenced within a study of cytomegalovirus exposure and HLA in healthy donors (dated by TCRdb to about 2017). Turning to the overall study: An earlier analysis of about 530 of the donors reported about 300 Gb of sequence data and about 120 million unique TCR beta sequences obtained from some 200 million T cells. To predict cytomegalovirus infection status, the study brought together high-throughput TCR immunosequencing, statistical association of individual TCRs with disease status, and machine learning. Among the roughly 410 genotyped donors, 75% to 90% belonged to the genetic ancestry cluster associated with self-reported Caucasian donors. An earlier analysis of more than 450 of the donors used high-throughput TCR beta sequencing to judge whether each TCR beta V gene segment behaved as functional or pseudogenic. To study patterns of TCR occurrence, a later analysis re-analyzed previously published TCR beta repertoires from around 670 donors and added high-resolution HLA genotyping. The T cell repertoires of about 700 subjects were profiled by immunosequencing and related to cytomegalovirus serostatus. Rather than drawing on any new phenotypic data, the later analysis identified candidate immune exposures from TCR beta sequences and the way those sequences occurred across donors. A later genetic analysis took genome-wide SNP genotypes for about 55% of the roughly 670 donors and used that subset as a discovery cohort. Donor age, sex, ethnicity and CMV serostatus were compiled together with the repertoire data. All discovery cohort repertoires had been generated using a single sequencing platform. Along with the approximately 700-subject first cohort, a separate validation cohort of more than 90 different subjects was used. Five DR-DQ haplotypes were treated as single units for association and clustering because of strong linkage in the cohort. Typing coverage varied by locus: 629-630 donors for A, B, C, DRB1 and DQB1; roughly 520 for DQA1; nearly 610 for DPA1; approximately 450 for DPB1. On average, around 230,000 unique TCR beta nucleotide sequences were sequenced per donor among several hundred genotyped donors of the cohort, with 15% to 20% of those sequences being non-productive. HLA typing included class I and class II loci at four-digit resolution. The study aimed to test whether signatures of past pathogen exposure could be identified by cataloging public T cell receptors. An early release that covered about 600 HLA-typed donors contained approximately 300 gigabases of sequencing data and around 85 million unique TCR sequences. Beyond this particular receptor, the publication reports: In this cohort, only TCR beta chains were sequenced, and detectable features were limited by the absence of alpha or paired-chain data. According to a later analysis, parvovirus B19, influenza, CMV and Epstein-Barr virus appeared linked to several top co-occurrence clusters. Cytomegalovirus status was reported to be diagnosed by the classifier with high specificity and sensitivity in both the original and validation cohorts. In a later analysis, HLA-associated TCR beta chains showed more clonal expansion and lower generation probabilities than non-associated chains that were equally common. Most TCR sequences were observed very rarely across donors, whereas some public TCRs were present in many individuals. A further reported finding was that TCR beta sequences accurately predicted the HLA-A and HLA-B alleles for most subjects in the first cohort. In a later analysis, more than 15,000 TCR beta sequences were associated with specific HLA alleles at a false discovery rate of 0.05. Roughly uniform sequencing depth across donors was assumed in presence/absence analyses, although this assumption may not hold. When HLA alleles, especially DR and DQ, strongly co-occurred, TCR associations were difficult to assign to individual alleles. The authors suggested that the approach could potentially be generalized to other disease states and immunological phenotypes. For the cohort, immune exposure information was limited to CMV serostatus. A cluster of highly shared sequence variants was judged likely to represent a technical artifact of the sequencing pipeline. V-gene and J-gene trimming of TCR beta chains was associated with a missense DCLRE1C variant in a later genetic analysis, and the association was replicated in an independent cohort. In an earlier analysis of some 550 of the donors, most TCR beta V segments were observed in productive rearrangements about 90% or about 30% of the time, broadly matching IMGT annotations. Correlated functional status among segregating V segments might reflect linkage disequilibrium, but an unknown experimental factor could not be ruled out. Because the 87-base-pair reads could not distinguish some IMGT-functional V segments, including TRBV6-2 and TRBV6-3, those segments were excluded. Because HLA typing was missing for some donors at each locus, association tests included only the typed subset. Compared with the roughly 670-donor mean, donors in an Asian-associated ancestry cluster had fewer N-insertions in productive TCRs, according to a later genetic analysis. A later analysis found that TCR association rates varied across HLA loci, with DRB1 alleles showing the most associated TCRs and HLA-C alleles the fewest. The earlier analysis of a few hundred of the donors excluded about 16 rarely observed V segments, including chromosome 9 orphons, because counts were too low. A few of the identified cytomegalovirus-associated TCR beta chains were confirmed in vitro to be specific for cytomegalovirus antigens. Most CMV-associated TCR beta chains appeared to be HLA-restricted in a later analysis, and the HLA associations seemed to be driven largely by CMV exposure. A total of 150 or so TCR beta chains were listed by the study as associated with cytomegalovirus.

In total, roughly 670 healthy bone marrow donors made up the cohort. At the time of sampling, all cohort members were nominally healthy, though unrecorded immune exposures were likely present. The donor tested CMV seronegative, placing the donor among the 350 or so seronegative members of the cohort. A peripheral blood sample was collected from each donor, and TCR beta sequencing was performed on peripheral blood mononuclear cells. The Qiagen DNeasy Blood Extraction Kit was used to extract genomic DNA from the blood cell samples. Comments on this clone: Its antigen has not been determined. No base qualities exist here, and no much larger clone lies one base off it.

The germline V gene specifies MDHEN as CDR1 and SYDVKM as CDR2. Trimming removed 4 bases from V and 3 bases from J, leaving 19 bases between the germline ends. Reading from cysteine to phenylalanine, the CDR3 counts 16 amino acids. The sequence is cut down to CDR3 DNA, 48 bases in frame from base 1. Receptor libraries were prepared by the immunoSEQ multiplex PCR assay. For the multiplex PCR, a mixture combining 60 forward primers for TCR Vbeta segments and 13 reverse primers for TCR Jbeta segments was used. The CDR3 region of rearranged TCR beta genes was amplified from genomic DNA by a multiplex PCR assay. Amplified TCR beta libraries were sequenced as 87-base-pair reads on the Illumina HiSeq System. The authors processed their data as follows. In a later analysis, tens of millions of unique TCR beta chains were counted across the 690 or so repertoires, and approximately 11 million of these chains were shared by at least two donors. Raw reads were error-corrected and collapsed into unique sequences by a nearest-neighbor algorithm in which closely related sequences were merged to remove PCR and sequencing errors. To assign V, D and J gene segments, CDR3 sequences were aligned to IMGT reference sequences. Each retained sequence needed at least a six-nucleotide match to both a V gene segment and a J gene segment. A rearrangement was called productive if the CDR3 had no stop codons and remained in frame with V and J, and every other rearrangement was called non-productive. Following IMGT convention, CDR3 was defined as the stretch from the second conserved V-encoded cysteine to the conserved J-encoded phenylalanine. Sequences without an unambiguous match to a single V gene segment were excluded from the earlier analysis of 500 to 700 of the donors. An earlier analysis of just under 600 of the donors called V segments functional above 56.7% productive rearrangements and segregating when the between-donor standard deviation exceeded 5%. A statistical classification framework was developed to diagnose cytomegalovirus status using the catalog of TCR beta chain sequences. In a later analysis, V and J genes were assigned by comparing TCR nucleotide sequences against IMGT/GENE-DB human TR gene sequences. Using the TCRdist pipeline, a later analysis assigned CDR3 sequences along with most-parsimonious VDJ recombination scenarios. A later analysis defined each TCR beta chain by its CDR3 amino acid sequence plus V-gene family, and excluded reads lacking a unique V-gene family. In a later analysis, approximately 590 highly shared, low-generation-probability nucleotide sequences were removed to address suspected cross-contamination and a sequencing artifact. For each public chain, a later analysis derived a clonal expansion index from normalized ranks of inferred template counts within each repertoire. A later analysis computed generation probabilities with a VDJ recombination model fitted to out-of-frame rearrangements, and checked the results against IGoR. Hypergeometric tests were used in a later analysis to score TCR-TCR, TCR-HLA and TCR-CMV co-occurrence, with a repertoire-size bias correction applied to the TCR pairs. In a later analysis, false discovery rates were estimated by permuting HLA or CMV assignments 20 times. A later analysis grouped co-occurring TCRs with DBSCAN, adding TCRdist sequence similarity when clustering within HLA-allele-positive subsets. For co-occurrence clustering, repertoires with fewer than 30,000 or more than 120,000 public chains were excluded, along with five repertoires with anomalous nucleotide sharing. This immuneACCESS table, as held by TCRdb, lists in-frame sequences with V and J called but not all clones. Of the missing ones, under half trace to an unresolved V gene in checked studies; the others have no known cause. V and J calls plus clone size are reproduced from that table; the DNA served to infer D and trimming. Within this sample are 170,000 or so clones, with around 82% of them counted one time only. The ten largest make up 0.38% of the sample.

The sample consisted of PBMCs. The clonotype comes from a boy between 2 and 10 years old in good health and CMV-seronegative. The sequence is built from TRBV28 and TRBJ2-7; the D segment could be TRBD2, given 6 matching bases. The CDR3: CASSSMGRETHYEQYF. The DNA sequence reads TGTGCCAGCAGTTCAATGGGTCGGGAGACGCACTACGAGCAGTACTTC.